One sample yielded the 28 T cell receptor beta chains listed below, sequenced in a study of regulatory T cells in long-lasting Graves disease. Noted time point: newly diagnosed GD, antithyroid drugs for less than 3 months. After RNA was extracted from PBMCs, the TCR library was made from it. CDR3-region Arm-PCR and iRepertoire HTBI primers produced the TCR beta libraries. TCRdb reanalysed the multiplex PCR reads using MiXCR and keeps one entry per CDR3 protein. The repertoire includes hundreds of thousands of distinct CDR3 sequences, roughly 15% of them detected once, and about 11% sits in the top ten. This same sample was also taken into another study, of T cells in Graves' hyperthyroidism and ophthalmopathy.

Material: peripheral blood mononuclear cells (PBMCs), obtained at new diagnosis, from a patient treated with antithyroid drugs. The receptors were gathered from a woman in her twenties or thirties with Graves disease.

Details on this clonotype: It differs at one base from a far larger clone, so likely a read error. The CDR3 loop reads CVSSLGGRAVYEQFF. The CDR3 DNA sequence: TGTGTCAGCAGCCTGGGCGGGAGGGCCGTTTATGAGCAGTTCTTC. This chain links TRBV11-2 with TRBJ2-1, with 9 bases matching TRBD2. Germline V CDR1 and CDR2: SGHAT, FQNNGV. The CDR3 length is 15 residues.

Comment on this clonotype: A single base separates this from a much larger clone, so it may be a read error. This chain uses TRBV20-1 with TRBJ1-2; D unclear. This CDR3 has 13 amino acids. Germline V lookup: CDR1 DFQATT, CDR2 SNEGSKA (reference sequence). Here the CDR3 DNA reads TGCAGTGCTCCGCGGCCGAATAACTATGGCTTCACCTTC. Translated, it gives CSAPRPNNYGFTF.

This sequence joins TRBV19 and TRBJ2-5; 13 bases are a match to TRBD2. The trim removed 9 bases at V and 2 bases at J, leaving 3 bases unmatched. Germline lookup yields CDR1 LNHDA and CDR2 SQIVND (reference sequence). This CDR3 has 14 residues. This chain's CDR3 is CARGGLAGQETQYF. The DNA for the CDR3 is TGTGCCAGGGGGGGACTAGCGGGACAAGAGACCCAGTACTTC.

In its sample, this clonotype was seen many times. The genes are TRBV3-1 and TRBJ1-5; 7 nucleotides align to TRBD1. V lost 6 bases, J lost 7 bases, and 9 bases stayed unmatched. CDR3 length: 14 amino acids. Germline CDR1 LGHDT, CDR2 YNNKEL (reference sequence). The DNA of the CDR3 is TGTGCCAGCAGTTATGGGGACAGTGGGCAGCCCCAGCATTTT. This translates into CASSYGDSGQPQHF.

This clonotype was seen repeatedly, ten times or more. This rearrangement joins TRBV7-9 to TRBJ2-3; 7 nucleotides align to TRBD2. This CDR3 has 16 residues. V lost 4 bases and J lost 4; bases outside the gene matches: 11. Germline-derived CDR1 and CDR2 are SEHNR and FQNEAQ (reference sequence). The chain's CDR3 is CASSSRLAGMSDTQYF. CDR3 in DNA: TGTGCCAGCAGCTCTCGCTTAGCGGGTATGTCAGATACGCAGTATTTT.

This chain joins TRBV7-6 and TRBJ2-7; D call uncertain. V lost 4 bases, J lost 4 bases, and 20 bases lay in between. The length of the CDR3 is 16 residues. Germline V gene sequence: CDR1 SGHVS, CDR2 FNYEAQ. For the CDR3, the DNA is TGTGCCAGCAGCTCCTGGCCCCCTTGGGAAAGTTACGAGCAGTACTTC. Translated, it gives CASSSWPPWESYEQYF.

This clonotype was detected ten times or more. The genes are TRBV4-3 and TRBJ1-3; D might be TRBD1 (5 bases). Between the trimmed V and J ends, which lost 5 bases and 0 bases, there was a span of 11 bases. CDR3 size: 15 residues. The germline gives CDR1 LGHNA, CDR2 YSLEER. The CDR3 coding sequence is TGCGCCAGCAGCGGGACCGTAAGCTCTGGAAACACCATATATTTT. Translated: CASSGTVSSGNTIYF.

This clonotype occurred many times. J is TRBJ1-2 and V is TRBV6-1; D remains ambiguous. The V end lost 2 bases, the J end lost 8 bases, and 12 bases lay between the germline ends. CDR1 and CDR2 (germline): MNHNS, SASEGT. This CDR3 has 13 residues. The CDR3 loop reads CASSEPRLEGYTF. CDR3 DNA sequence: TGTGCCAGCAGTGAACCCAGGCTAGAAGGCTACACCTTC.

This clonotype was picked up many times. The gene calls are TRBV7-8 and TRBJ2-3, with 7 nucleotides matching TRBD1. This CDR3 spans 14 amino acids. The ends lost 7 bases at V and 2 bases at J; junction bases unmatched: 6. The germline gives CDR1 SGHVS, CDR2 FQNEAQ. CDR3 nucleotide sequence: TGTGCCAGCACCTCAAGGGGGCCCACAGATACGCAGTATTTT. Translated, it gives CASTSRGPTDTQYF.

This clonotype was observed many times. This chain connects TRBV20-1 to TRBJ1-5, with no clear D. This CDR3 has 15 amino acids. V lost 5 bases to trimming and J lost 4 bases, with 18 bases between them. Germline CDR1 DFQATT, CDR2 SNEGSKA (reference sequence). The CDR3 reads CSALDVTAGNQPQHF. The CDR3 nucleotides read TGCAGTGCTCTGGACGTGACCGCCGGAAATCAGCCCCAGCATTTT.

This clonotype was seen many times. The rearrangement links TRBV6-2 or TRBV6-3 to TRBJ2-2; 10 nucleotides line up with TRBD2. Germline trimming cut 2 bases from V and 5 bases from J; bases unmatched to any gene: 8. Germline assignment: CDR1 MNHEY and CDR2 SVGEGT. The CDR3 runs 17 residues. CDR3 nucleotides: TGTGCCAGCAGTTACCGACGTATAGCGGGAGGTACCGGGGAGCTGTTTTTT. Translated: CASSYRRIAGGTGELFF.

The table lists this clonotype with a few counts. V gene TRBV2 combines with J gene TRBJ1-1; unclear D gene. V lost 3 bases and J lost 1, with 9 bases in between. This CDR3 is built from 14 residues. Germline CDR1 reads SNHLY; CDR2 reads FYNNEI. The CDR3: CASSDRTTNTEAFF. CDR3 in DNA: TGTGCCAGCAGTGACAGAACAACGAACACTGAAGCTTTCTTT.

This clonotype came up many times. The V gene is TRBV5-5, the J gene TRBJ1-1, with 7 bases identical to TRBD1. With 9 bases clipped from V and 5 bases from J, the junction kept 7 bases outside the gene matches. Germline lookup yields CDR1 SGHKS and CDR2 YYEKEE (reference sequence). The CDR3 is made up of 12 amino acids. Here the CDR3 reads CATQGGGTEAFF. In DNA form, the CDR3 reads TGTGCCACCCAAGGGGGCGGGACTGAAGCTTTCTTT.

This clonotype was seen at least ten times. This chain's CDR3 is CSVELSGRGDYNEQFF. CDR3 DNA: TGCAGCGTTGAGCTTTCGGGCCGGGGTGACTACAATGAGCAGTTCTTC. V and J are TRBV29-1 and TRBJ2-1, with TRBD2 as a possible D gene (5 bases). V lost 3 bases, J lost 3 bases, and 18 bases lay in between. Germline V gene data show CDR1 as SQVTM and CDR2 as ANQGSEA. The CDR3 sequence is 16 residues long.

This clonotype was seen a handful of times. CDR3 DNA: TGCGCCAGCAGCTTGTGGTCGAGCGGGGCCCCCACAGATACGCAGTATTTT. This sequence encodes CASSLWSSGAPTDTQYF. This rearrangement joins TRBV5-1 to TRBJ2-3; 7 bases align to TRBD2. This CDR3 contains 17 residues. Per the germline V gene, CDR1 is SGHRS and CDR2 is YFSETQ. V gave up 1 base and J gave up 2 bases; unmatched junction bases: 10. Looking up the rest from reference TRBV5-1 and TRBJ2-3 gives the full variable domain: KAGVTQTPRYLIKTRGQQVTLSCSPISGHRSVSWYQQTPGQGLQFLFEYFSETQRNKGNFPGRFSGRQFSNSRSEMNVSTLELGDSALYLCASSLWSSGAPTDTQYFGPGTRLTVL.

This clonotype has at least ten counts. This chain links TRBV28 with TRBJ2-1, with a tentative D call TRBD1 (5 bases). The CDR3 covers 14 residues. The V gene lost 7 bases and the J gene lost 8 bases, with 18 bases spanning the gap. Germline V lookup: CDR1 MDHEN, CDR2 SYDVKM. In DNA, the CDR3 is TGTGCCAGCACCCCCTTCAGGGCTTTCGATGAGCAGTTCTTC. Translated, it gives CASTPFRAFDEQFF.

This clonotype was counted ten times or more. The rearrangement uses TRBV18 and TRBJ1-3, with D possibly matching TRBD1 (5 bases). The germline V gene encodes CDR1 KGHSH and CDR2 LQKENI. There are 16 residues in the CDR3. V shed 0 bases and J shed 3 bases, with 12 bases lying between them. CDR3 sequence: CASSPPNRNIGNTIYF. In nucleotides, the CDR3 is TGTGCCAGCTCACCACCAAACAGGAACATTGGAAACACCATATATTTT.

In its sample, this clonotype was seen many times. CDR3 DNA sequence: TGTGCCAGCACCGTGGGAAGCGGGAGCCAGACAGATACGCAGTATTTT. This gives the protein CASTVGSGSQTDTQYF. This sequence joins TRBV12-3 or TRBV12-4 and TRBJ2-3, with 8 bases aligning to TRBD2. J was trimmed by 3 bases and V by 7 bases; bases with no gene match: 12. This CDR3 is 16 amino acids long.

In the case of this clonotype: This may come from a read error, since a much larger clone is one base off. This chain connects TRBV6-1 to TRBJ2-5; D assignment may be TRBD1 or TRBD2 (5 bases each). CDR1 is MNHNS and CDR2 is SASEGT in the germline V gene. The CDR3 runs to 15 residues. Trimming pared 2 bases from V and 3 bases from J, leaving 13 bases between. CDR3 amino acids: CASSERDGEEETQYF. The CDR3 DNA sequence: TGTGCCAGCAGTGAAAGGGACGGCGAAGAAGAGACCCAGTACTTC.

There are a few counts of this clonotype. The chain combines TRBV6-2 or TRBV6-3 with TRBJ2-7; 8 bases are shared with TRBD2. Germline CDR1 reads MNHEY; CDR2 reads SVGEGT. The CDR3 spans 17 residues. The junction had 7 bases not matched to a gene; V was cut back by 0 bases and J by 0 bases. This CDR3 is CASSYSGLSGDSYEQYF. The CDR3 DNA sequence: TGTGCCAGCAGTTACTCCGGCCTTAGCGGGGACTCCTACGAGCAGTACTTC.

This clonotype has at least ten counts. J is TRBJ2-3 and V is TRBV2, with TRBD2 identical over 13 bases. The CDR3 spans 15 residues. Germline V gives CDR1 SNHLY, CDR2 FYNNEI. V lost 4 bases to trimming and J lost 3 bases; unmatched junction nucleotides: 1. CDR3 in amino acids: CASSVLAGGTDTQYF. In DNA, the CDR3 is TGTGCCAGCAGTGTACTAGCGGGAGGGACAGATACGCAGTATTTT.

The V gene is TRBV5-1, the J gene TRBJ1-2, with D perhaps matching TRBD1 (6 bases). The CDR3 runs to 16 residues. V shed 4 bases and J shed 0 bases, with 16 bases lying between them. Germline lookup yields CDR1 SGHRS and CDR2 YFSETQ. As DNA, the CDR3 is TGCGCCAGCAGCCAAGACAGTAGGGGGACTAACTATGGCTACACCTTC. Translated: CASSQDSRGTNYGYTF.

The chain combines TRBV2 with TRBJ1-1; D is unclear. This CDR3 region has 14 residues. The V and J ends lost 7 bases and 1 base respectively, with 13 bases between them. Germline V CDR1 and CDR2: SNHLY, FYNNEI. The chain's CDR3 is CASNLGSTNTEAFF. The CDR3, as DNA: TGTGCCAGCAATCTGGGATCGACGAACACTGAAGCTTTCTTT.

Remarks on this clonotype: Since a much larger clone is just one base distant, this may be a read error. The rearrangement uses TRBV12-5 and TRBJ2-2; no firm D call. Trimming took 1 base from V and 2 from J, leaving 11 bases between them. The CDR3 consists of 16 residues. Germline CDR1 LGHNT, CDR2 FRNRAP. CDR3 sequence (DNA): TGTGCTAGTGGTTTGGATCCGCTAGGAAACACCGGGGAGCTGTTTTTT. It specifies CASGLDPLGNTGELFF.

In this sample, this clonotype turned up many times. This rearrangement joins TRBV15 to TRBJ2-2; TRBD1 might be the D (6 bases). The CDR3 sequence is 16 residues long. The V end lost 4 bases, the J end lost 5 bases, and 17 bases lay between the germline ends. Germline V gives CDR1 LNHNV, CDR2 YYDKDF (reference sequence). CDR3 in amino acids: CATSTPRGSGTGELFF. CDR3 nucleotide sequence: TGTGCCACCAGCACACCAAGGGGGAGCGGTACCGGGGAGCTGTTTTTT.

The gene calls are TRBV14 and TRBJ1-2; D not resolved. Germline V CDR1 and CDR2: SGHDN, FVKESK. The V end was cut by 4 bases, the J end by 6 bases, with 9 bases between. CDR3 length: 12 amino acids. The CDR3 DNA follows: TGTGCCAGCAGCCTCCATGGGGATGGCTACACCTTC. Protein sequence: CASSLHGDGYTF.

This clonotype was observed a handful of times. V gene TRBV12-3 or TRBV12-4 combines with J gene TRBJ2-7, with TRBD2 matching over 14 bases. V trimming: 8 bases; J trimming: 1 base; junction bases outside the gene matches: 13. The CDR3 covers 18 residues. As DNA, the CDR3 is TGTGCCAGCGGTACCGGGACTAGCGGGAGATTGGGATCCTACGAGCAGTACTTC. Protein product: CASGTGTSGRLGSYEQYF.

This clonotype was seen a few times. The V call is TRBV9, the J call TRBJ1-2; D gene uncertain. The V end was cut by 3 bases, the J end by 6 bases, with 15 bases between. The CDR3 spans 14 residues. CDR1 is SGDLS and CDR2 is YYNGEE in the germline V gene. CDR3 sequence reads: CASSAGLGRDGYTF. CDR3 nucleotides: TGTGCCAGCAGCGCCGGGTTGGGGAGGGATGGCTACACCTTC.